The present T cell receptor (beta chain) was sequenced within a study of T cell responses to AZD1222 COVID-19 vaccine. Broader study findings: Clonal diversity may have been underestimated in mostly white British donors. Increases in Spike-specific TCR breadth and depth were seen after two AZD1222 doses.

Details on this clone: The antigen remains undetermined.

The CDR3 consists of 13 residues. Trimming removed 2 bases from V and 4 bases from J; junction bases left unmatched: 2. Germline V gene sequence: CDR1 SGHNT, CDR2 YYREEE (reference sequence). Sequencing used immunoSEQ multiplex PCR; TCRdb keeps in-frame clones, though not all of them. The sample includes roughly 120,000 clones, around 90% of them seen just once. The sequence came from an adult in good health. This specimen consisted of peripheral blood, obtained on day 0 of AZD1222 vaccination. This chain joins TRBV5-4 and TRBJ1-1, with 7 bases that match TRBD1. DNA of the CDR3: TGTGCCAGCAGCTTCAGGGGGGCCACTGAAGCTTTCTTT. Its translation: CASSFRGATEAFF.